This T cell receptor beta chain stems from a study of T cells after yellow fever vaccination. Study background: Fractions of low cell number were prepared using SMART-Seq v4 Ultra Low Input. Study-level findings and limits: Bulk-population clonotypes that are abundant could appear as contaminants in FACS-sorted repertoires. Clonotype sharing between CD4 and CD8 compartments was small.

The CDR3 consists of 17 residues. Germline CDR1 SGHAT, CDR2 FQNNGV. V shed 5 bases and J 2 bases; nucleotides not matched to a gene: 8. This clonotype occurred many times. Its antigen is not identified. Each CDR3 protein is one row after TCRdb ran MiXCR on the 5' RACE reads. The data hold 300,000 or so distinct CDR3 sequences, with 4% observed a single time. The chain uses TRBV11-2 and TRBJ2-3; 12 nucleotides agree with TRBD2. This clonotype was sampled from a man aged 18 to 30 who received the YFV17D yellow fever vaccine. This specimen was PBMCs, taken 5 days after the yellow fever booster vaccination. CDR3 DNA sequence: TGTGCCAGCAGCCCACAAAGACTAGCGGGGGACACAGATACGCAGTATTTT. It is translated as CASSPQRLAGDTDTQYF. The variable domain in full, with the rest retrieved from reference TRBV11-2 and TRBJ2-3, is EAGVAQSPRYKIIEKRQSVAFWCNPISGHATLYWYQQILGQGPKLLIQFQNNGVVDDSQLPKDRFSAERLKGVDSTLKIQPAKLEDSAVYLCASSPQRLAGDTDTQYFGPGTRLTVL.